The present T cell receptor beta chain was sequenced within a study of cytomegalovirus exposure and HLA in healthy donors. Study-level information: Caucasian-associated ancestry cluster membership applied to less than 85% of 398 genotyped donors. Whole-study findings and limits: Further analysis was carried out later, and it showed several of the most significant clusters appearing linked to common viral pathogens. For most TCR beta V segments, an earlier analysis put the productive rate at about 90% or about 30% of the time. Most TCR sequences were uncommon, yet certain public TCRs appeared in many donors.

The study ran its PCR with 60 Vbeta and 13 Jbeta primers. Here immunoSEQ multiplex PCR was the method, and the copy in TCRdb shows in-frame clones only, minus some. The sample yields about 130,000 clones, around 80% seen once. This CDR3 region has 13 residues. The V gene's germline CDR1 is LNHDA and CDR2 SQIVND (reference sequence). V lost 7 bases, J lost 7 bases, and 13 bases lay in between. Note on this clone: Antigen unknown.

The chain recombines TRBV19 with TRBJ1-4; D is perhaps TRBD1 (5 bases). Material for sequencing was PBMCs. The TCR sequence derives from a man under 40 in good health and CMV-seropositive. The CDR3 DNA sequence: TGTGCCAGTAACCAGGGATGGGGTGAAAAACTGTTTTTT. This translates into CASNQGWGEKLFF.